Many counts were recorded for the clone carrying this TCR beta chain. Trimming pared 4 bases from V and 2 bases from J, leaving 12 bases between. The germline gives CDR1 MNHNS, CDR2 SASEGT. CDR3 length: 14 residues. The record originates from a study of T cell repertoires in cytomegalovirus infection. TCRdb passed the reads through MiXCR, listing each CDR3 protein once. The sample has roughly 500,000 distinct CDR3 sequences, more than 15% seen once; the top ten hold roughly a quarter. V is TRBV6-1 and J is TRBJ2-7, with D uncertain. The source material was CD8+ T cells from PBMCs. The source of this sequence is a human donor in good health (CMV status not recorded). Some clones in this sample may be carry-over from other donors' samples. This CDR3 reads CASSGWTVTYEQYF. CDR3 sequence (DNA): TGTGCCAGCAGTGGTTGGACCGTCACCTACGAGCAGTACTTC.